This passage covers 15 T cell receptor beta chains from one sample sequenced in a study of cytomegalovirus exposure and HLA in healthy donors. Use of 60 Vbeta and 13 Jbeta primers characterized the PCR. Assay used: immunoSEQ multiplex PCR; TCRdb lists only in-frame clones, some missing. The sample holds 45,000 to 60,000 clones. Sample: PBMCs. The receptors stem from a woman aged 40 to 55 in good health and CMV-seronegative.

The CDR3 DNA reads as TGTGCCAGTTCCCTATTTGGGGACAGGACTGAAGCTTTCTTT. It specifies CASSLFGDRTEAFF. This chain connects TRBV19 to TRBJ1-1, with TRBD1 matching over 8 bases. There are 14 residues in the CDR3. V lost 8 bases and J lost 5; bases outside the gene matches: 10. Per germline, CDR1 LNHDA and CDR2 SQIVND (reference sequence).

This rearrangement joins TRBV15 to TRBJ2-5, with 7 bases lining up with TRBD1. V gave up 2 bases and J gave up 2 bases; unmatched junction bases: 5. CDR3 length: 15 residues. Germline CDR1 is LNHNV and CDR2 is YYDKDF (reference sequence). CDR3 loop: CATSRNLGQQETQYF. The CDR3 bases are TGTGCCACCAGCAGAAATTTGGGACAGCAAGAGACCCAGTACTTC. The variable domain in full, with the rest retrieved from reference TRBV15 and TRBJ2-5, is DAMVIQNPRYQVTQFGKPVTLSCSQTLNHNVMYWYQQKSSQAPKLLFHYYDKDFNNEADTPDNFQSRRPNTSFCFLDIRSPGLGDTAMYLCATSRNLGQQETQYFGPGTRLLVL.

The gene calls are TRBV30 and TRBJ1-4, with D possibly being TRBD1 (6 bases). The length of the CDR3 is 15 residues. Trimming left V 3 bases short and J 3 bases short, with 14 bases between. Germline CDR1 is GTSNPN and CDR2 is SVGIG (reference sequence). The CDR3 spells CAWSPLDSPNEKLFF. The CDR3 region has the DNA TGTGCCTGGAGCCCCTTGGACAGCCCTAATGAAAAACTGTTTTTT.

The chain uses TRBV5-5 and TRBJ1-2; the D is unclear. The germline CDR1 and CDR2 sequences are SGHKS and YYEKEE (reference sequence). The CDR3 spans 11 residues. Trimming left V 4 bases short and J 8 bases short, with 9 bases between. CDR3 in DNA: TGTGCCAGCAGCACGTCGCTAGGCTACACCTTC. This sequence encodes CASSTSLGYTF.

The chain joins TRBV4-2 to TRBJ2-3; 9 nucleotides agree with TRBD2. The CDR3 is made up of 16 amino acids. The V gene end was trimmed by 0 bases and the J gene end by 2 bases; junction bases not matched to a gene: 3. Germline CDR1 is LGHNA and CDR2 is YNFKEQ. The chain's CDR3 is CASSQDSSGDTDTQYF. As DNA, the CDR3 is TGTGCCAGCAGCCAAGACTCTAGCGGGGACACAGATACGCAGTATTTT.

The V and J genes are TRBV28 and TRBJ1-4, with D possibly matching TRBD1 (5 bases). V was pared by 1 base and J by 8 bases, with 14 bases between. The CDR3 has 15 amino acids. Germline values: CDR1 MDHEN, CDR2 SYDVKM. CDR3 nucleotides: TGTGCCAGCAGTTTATTGGCAGGGTCTGGAGAAAAACTGTTTTTT. Protein: CASSLLAGSGEKLFF.

V gene TRBV18 combines with J gene TRBJ1-5, with D maybe TRBD1 (5 bases). The ends were cut back, 0 bases at V and 5 bases at J, with 14 bases in the middle. CDR1 is KGHSH and CDR2 is LQKENI in the germline V gene. The CDR3 extends over 16 amino acids. CDR3: CASSPPSGTNDQPQHF. For the CDR3, the DNA is TGTGCCAGCTCACCACCGTCAGGGACTAACGATCAGCCCCAGCATTTT.

The chain has TRBV4-3 and TRBJ2-7; tentatively, D is TRBD1 (6 bases). Trimming removed 4 bases at V and 1 base at J, with 14 bases between. This CDR3 is built from 15 residues. Germline lookup yields CDR1 LGHNA and CDR2 YSLEER. CDR3 protein: CASSPAGTPSYEQYF. CDR3 bases: TGCGCCAGCAGCCCTGCCGGGACACCATCCTACGAGCAGTACTTC.

The J gene is TRBJ2-7, the V gene TRBV9; 9 bases are shared with TRBD1. CDR1 and CDR2 from the germline V gene are SGDLS and YYNGEE. The CDR3 is 14 amino acids. J gave up 2 bases and V 4 bases, and 4 bases lay outside the gene matches. CDR3 sequence: CASSTGTGTYEQYF. The CDR3 DNA is TGTGCCAGCAGCACCGGGACAGGGACCTACGAGCAGTACTTC. The whole variable domain, filled in from reference TRBV9 and TRBJ2-7, reads DSGVTQTPKHLITATGQRVTLRCSPRSGDLSVYWYQQSLDQGLQFLIQYYNGEERAKGNILERFSAQQFPDLHSELNLSSLELGDSALYFCASSTGTGTYEQYFGPGTRLTVT.

The chain carries TRBV5-6 and TRBJ2-7; D may be TRBD2 (7 bases). Germline CDR1 reads SGHDT; CDR2 reads YYEEEE. The CDR3 is 14 amino acids. Trimming cost V 4 bases and J 6 bases, with 17 bases left between them. The CDR3, as DNA: TGTGCCAGCAGCCGGGAAAGGGGAGGGGGCGAGCAGTACTTC. It is translated as CASSRERGGGEQYF.

V and J are TRBV30 and TRBJ1-2; 8 bases agree with TRBD1. This CDR3 has 14 amino acids. V shed 2 bases, J shed 4 bases, and the junction held 6 bases outside the gene matches. Germline CDR1 reads GTSNPN; CDR2 reads SVGIG (reference sequence). CDR3 coding DNA: TGTGCCTGGAGTTCAGGACAGGGTCTCTATGGCTACACCTTC. As protein: CAWSSGQGLYGYTF.

The chain employs TRBV29-1 and TRBJ1-1; D is undetermined. The CDR3 totals 12 residues. Germline values: CDR1 SQVTM, CDR2 ANQGSEA. Trimming took off 4 bases at V and 5 bases at J, with 11 bases between the two ends. The CDR3 DNA reads as TGCAGCGTTGGTGTTCGCCTAACTGAAGCTTTCTTT. This translates into CSVGVRLTEAFF.

This chain connects TRBV7-2 to TRBJ1-2, with D possibly TRBD1 on 6 matching bases. Germline assignment: CDR1 SGHTA and CDR2 FQGNSA. The V end was cut by 1 base, the J end by 1 base, with 10 bases between. The CDR3 has 15 amino acids. CDR3 loop: CASSLGQAFNYGYTF. Written as DNA, the CDR3 is TGTGCCAGCAGCTTAGGACAGGCGTTTAACTATGGCTACACCTTC.

This chain links TRBV19 with TRBJ1-1; D might be TRBD1 (5 bases). Deletions cut 2 bases from V and 3 bases from J, with 10 bases between. In germline, CDR1 is LNHDA, CDR2 SQIVND (reference sequence). The CDR3 extends over 14 amino acids. The CDR3 reads CASSIQGYDTEAFF. The CDR3, as DNA: TGTGCCAGTAGTATACAGGGCTACGACACTGAAGCTTTCTTT.

The J gene is TRBJ2-7, the V gene TRBV29-1; D possibly corresponds to TRBD1 (7 bases). Germline CDR1 SQVTM, CDR2 ANQGSEA. V was cut by 2 bases and J by 5 bases, with 22 bases left in between. The CDR3 contains 16 residues. CDR3 in amino acids: CSVEPAGQGGPDEQYF. Here the CDR3 DNA reads TGCAGCGTTGAACCAGCAGGGCAGGGGGGTCCGGACGAGCAGTACTTC.